Below, 28 T cell receptor beta chains from the same sample are listed, as sequenced in a study of cytomegalovirus exposure and HLA in healthy donors. Vbeta (60) and Jbeta (13) primers were used in the PCR. The method was immunoSEQ multiplex PCR; TCRdb's version includes in-frame clones alone and lacks a portion of them. The sample shows about 180,000 clones, around 82% of them seen only once. Sequencing input: PBMCs. The source of these receptors is a woman in her 30s in good health and CMV-seropositive.

The CDR3 reads CASSQRWDRGARELFF. Here the CDR3 DNA reads TGCGCCAGCAGCCAAAGGTGGGACAGGGGGGCCCGGGAGCTGTTTTTT. This chain links TRBV4-3 with TRBJ2-2, with 11 bases matching TRBD1. CDR3 length: 16 amino acids. Germline CDR1 LGHNA, CDR2 YSLEER. V was pared by 2 bases and J by 9 bases, with 8 bases of the junction left unmatched.

This clone appeared a single time. The chain recombines TRBV7-3 with TRBJ2-4; 8 bases map to TRBD2. The trim removed 5 bases at V and 6 bases at J, leaving 12 bases unmatched. Looked up from germline, CDR1 is SGHTA and CDR2 is FQGTGA. The CDR3 loop spans 16 amino acids. The CDR3 DNA is TGTGCCAGCAGCGTATCCGGGGGGGCCGGTTCAAACATTCAGTACTTC. Protein: CASSVSGGAGSNIQYF. The whole variable domain, filled in from reference TRBV7-3 and TRBJ2-4, reads GAGVSQTPSNKVTEKGKYVELRCDPISGHTALYWYRQSLGQGPEFLIYFQGTGAADDSGLPNDRFFAVRPEGSVSTLKIQRTERGDSAVYLCASSVSGGAGSNIQYFGAGTRLSVL.

This clone has only one observation. The genes are TRBV5-5 and TRBJ1-2, with TRBD1 matching 11 bases. In germline, CDR1 is SGHKS, CDR2 YYEKEE (reference sequence). The CDR3 has 15 residues. J was trimmed by 0 bases and V by 5 bases; bases with no gene match: 3. The CDR3 DNA is TGTGCCAGCAGTGAGGACAGGGGGCCTAACTATGGCTACACCTTC. Translation gives CASSEDRGPNYGYTF.

The sample holds one count of this clone. This rearrangement joins TRBV7-9 to TRBJ1-2, with a possible D match to TRBD1 (5 bases). There are 17 residues in the CDR3. Deletions cut 1 base from V and 4 bases from J, with 19 bases between. Germline CDR1 SEHNR, CDR2 FQNEAQ (reference sequence). Written as DNA, the CDR3 is TGTGCCAGCAGCTTAGAAGCGACAGCAGTTCCCTTCTATGGCTACACCTTC. Encoded protein: CASSLEATAVPFYGYTF. Combining the CDR3 with reference TRBV7-9 and TRBJ1-2 gives the whole variable domain DTGVSQNPRHKITKRGQNVTFRCDPISEHNRLYWYRQTLGQGPEFLTYFQNEAQLEKSRLLSDRFSAERPKGSFSTLEIQRTEQGDSAMYLCASSLEATAVPFYGYTFGSGTRLTVV.

The chain uses TRBV10-3 and TRBJ2-6; possible D gene TRBD2, 5 bases. Trimming took off 0 bases at V and 5 bases at J, with 11 bases between the two ends. This CDR3 contains 16 residues. In germline, CDR1 is ENHRY, CDR2 SYGVKD. CDR3 loop: CAISESGSGRANVLTF. The CDR3 region has the DNA TGTGCCATCAGTGAGTCAGGATCCGGGAGGGCCAACGTCCTGACTTTC.

The genes are TRBV7-3 and TRBJ2-3; 8 bases match TRBD2. This CDR3 has 15 residues. Germline V gives CDR1 SGHTA, CDR2 FQGTGA. V was pared by 5 bases and J by 7 bases, with 11 bases of the junction left unmatched. The CDR3 spells CASSPKSGGAYTQYF. DNA of the CDR3: TGTGCCAGCAGCCCAAAGAGCGGGGGTGCCTATACGCAGTATTTT.

This clone was observed once. The rearrangement links TRBV4-1 to TRBJ1-5, with D possibly matching TRBD1 (6 bases). Trimming pared 4 bases from V and 6 bases from J, leaving 19 bases between. This CDR3 is built from 16 residues. Germline CDR1 is MGHRA and CDR2 is YSYEKL. The CDR3 sequence: CASSPITTGQGQPQHF. The CDR3 nucleotides read TGCGCCAGCAGCCCTATCACGACAGGCCAGGGTCAGCCCCAGCATTTT.

In its sample, this clone was seen a few times. This chain links TRBV28 with TRBJ2-1; D is perhaps TRBD2 (6 bases). V was shortened by 4 bases and J by 0 bases, with 13 bases between the two germline ends. This CDR3 has 16 amino acids. Germline-derived CDR1 and CDR2 are MDHEN and SYDVKM. As DNA, the CDR3 is TGTGCCAGCAGTTCCGGAGGGGCGAGCTCCTACAATGAGCAGTTCTTC. It codes for CASSSGGASSYNEQFF. The full variable domain, completed using reference TRBV28 and TRBJ2-1, is DVKVTQSSRYLVKRTGEKVFLECVQDMDHENMFWYRQDPGLGLRLIYFSYDVKMKEKGDIPEGYSVSREKKERFSLILESASTNQTSMYLCASSSGGASSYNEQFFGPGTRLTVL.

The chain carries TRBV11-3 and TRBJ2-1, with 9 bases identical to TRBD2. CDR3 length: 15 amino acids. Trimming removed 2 bases from V and 9 bases from J; junction bases left unmatched: 8. Germline CDR1 is SGHNT and CDR2 is YENEEA. For the CDR3, the DNA is TGTGCCAGCAGCTTAAAAGCGGGGGGTTTTAGTGAGCAGTTCTTC. As protein: CASSLKAGGFSEQFF.

The rearrangement uses TRBV5-1 and TRBJ1-2; D is undetermined. The length of the CDR3 is 16 residues. Germline V gives CDR1 SGHRS, CDR2 YFSETQ. V dropped 3 bases and J dropped 3 bases, with 18 bases sitting between them. CDR3 loop: CASSSEDQSPYYGYTF. The CDR3 nucleotides are TGCGCCAGCAGCTCTGAGGATCAGTCACCTTACTATGGCTACACCTTC.

The rearrangement links TRBV18 to TRBJ2-2; the match to TRBD1 covers 9 bases. From germline, CDR1 is KGHSH and CDR2 LQKENI. The CDR3 runs 18 residues. V lost 3 bases, J lost 1 base, and 9 bases stayed unmatched. The CDR3 protein is CASSPHGPGQGNTGELFF. CDR3 sequence (DNA): TGTGCCAGCTCACCCCATGGACCGGGACAGGGGAACACCGGGGAGCTGTTTTTT.

This rearrangement joins TRBV30 to TRBJ2-3; TRBD1 aligns across 9 bases. The CDR3 is 14 residues long. CDR1 is GTSNPN, CDR2 SVGIG, per germline (reference sequence). V was pared by 4 bases and J by 6 bases, with 8 bases of the junction left unmatched. CDR3 protein: CAWTFRGQGDTQYF. For the CDR3, the DNA is TGTGCCTGGACCTTCCGGGGACAGGGCGATACGCAGTATTTT.

The rearrangement links TRBV14 to TRBJ2-5; TRBD2 matches 15 bases. Trimming took 4 bases from V and 2 from J; bases not matched to a gene: 2. The germline V gene has CDR1 SGHDN and CDR2 FVKESK. CDR3 length: 16 residues. The CDR3 nucleotides read TGTGCCAGCAGCCTCGGACTAGCGGGGGGGCAAGAGACCCAGTACTTC. This translates into CASSLGLAGGQETQYF.

The J gene is TRBJ2-3, the V gene TRBV12-5, with TRBD2 matching 12 bases. The germline V gene encodes CDR1 LGHNT and CDR2 FRNRAP. V shed 0 bases, J shed 1 base, and the junction held 14 bases outside the gene matches. This CDR3 contains 21 residues. Here the CDR3 reads CASGLVPGGLAGGPRTDTQYF. The CDR3 DNA is TGTGCTAGTGGTTTGGTACCCGGGGGGCTAGCGGGGGGGCCTCGCACAGATACGCAGTATTTT.

The chain uses TRBV4-1 and TRBJ2-3; the D gene is possibly TRBD2 (6 bases). The CDR3 loop spans 14 amino acids. CDR1 is MGHRA and CDR2 is YSYEKL in the germline V gene. Trimming cost V 1 base and J 3 bases, with 8 bases left between them. The CDR3 DNA follows: TGCGCCAGCAGCCAAGTCCTAGCGACAGATACGCAGTATTTT. This encodes CASSQVLATDTQYF.

The chain uses TRBV9 and TRBJ2-3; 12 bases are a match to TRBD1. Germline lookup yields CDR1 SGDLS and CDR2 YYNGEE. The CDR3 covers 16 residues. The ends lost 4 bases at V and 5 bases at J; junction bases unmatched: 8. The CDR3 DNA reads TGTGCCAGCAGCCTTAGGGGGACAGGGGGCATAGATACGCAGTATTTT. Its protein is CASSLRGTGGIDTQYF.

V and J are TRBV6-6 and TRBJ2-7, with D possibly TRBD1 on 6 matching bases. Germline V gene sequence: CDR1 MNHNY, CDR2 SVGAGI (reference sequence). This CDR3 has 13 residues. V lost 6 bases and J lost 3, with 12 bases in between. The CDR3 DNA is TGTGCCAGCAGCTGGGACACCCTCTACGAGCAGTACTTC. Translating it yields CASSWDTLYEQYF.

The rearrangement joins TRBV5-1 to TRBJ1-1, with TRBD1 identical over 7 bases. After removal of 0 bases from V and 4 bases from J, the junction contained 9 bases not matched to a gene. The V gene's germline CDR1 is SGHRS and CDR2 YFSETQ. The CDR3 sequence is 16 residues long. CDR3 DNA sequence: TGCGCCAGCAGCTTGGGTTTCCGGGACAGCGTCACTGAAGCTTTCTTT. This codes for CASSLGFRDSVTEAFF.

The V and J genes are TRBV2 and TRBJ2-7, with TRBD1 as a possible D gene (5 bases). Trimming took 4 bases from V and 2 from J, leaving 6 bases between them. CDR1 and CDR2 (germline): SNHLY, FYNNEI. CDR3 length equals 12 residues. The CDR3 region has the DNA TGTGCCAGCAGTGGACAGACCTACGAGCAGTACTTC. Protein product: CASSGQTYEQYF.

The V and J genes are TRBV5-4 and TRBJ2-7, with D perhaps matching TRBD2 (5 bases). CDR3 length equals 15 residues. Trimming took 0 bases from V and 7 from J, leaving 17 bases between them. Germline V gene sequence: CDR1 SGHNT, CDR2 YYREEE (reference sequence). The CDR3 nucleotides are TGTGCCAGCAGCTTGGGCCCCGGCGGGCTTCGAGAGCAGTACTTC. It encodes CASSLGPGGLREQYF.

The chain has TRBV6-1 and TRBJ2-1; D remains unclear. V lost 2 bases to trimming and J lost 4 bases, with 6 bases between them. The CDR3 is 13 residues long. CDR1 and CDR2 from the germline V gene are MNHNS and SASEGT. The CDR3 DNA sequence: TGTGCCAGCAGTGAATTCGGTTACAATGAGCAGTTCTTC. This codes for CASSEFGYNEQFF.

In this sample, this clone turned up a few times. CDR3 residues: CASSPSQETQYF. CDR3 in DNA: TGTGCCAGCTCACCCAGTCAAGAGACCCAGTACTTC. The rearrangement joins TRBV18 to TRBJ2-5, with D unclear. Per the germline V gene, CDR1 is KGHSH and CDR2 is LQKENI. The CDR3 sequence is 12 residues long. V dropped 3 bases and J dropped 2 bases, with 4 bases sitting between them. The full variable domain, rest sourced from reference TRBV18 and TRBJ2-5, is NAGVMQNPRHLVRRRGQEARLRCSPMKGHSHVYWYRQLPEEGLKFMVYLQKENIIDESGMPKERFSAEFPKEGPSILRIQQVVRGDSAAYFCASSPSQETQYFGPGTRLLVL.

J is TRBJ1-4 and V is TRBV2; 8 bases fit TRBD1. V shed 7 bases, J shed 8 bases, and the junction held 9 bases outside the gene matches. The germline gives CDR1 SNHLY, CDR2 FYNNEI. The CDR3 contains 14 residues. CDR3 in DNA: TGTGCCAGCATAGCAGGGGGCGCAGGCGAAAAACTGTTTTTT. Translating it yields CASIAGGAGEKLFF.

This chain connects TRBV4-3 to TRBJ2-1; TRBD1 matches 8 bases. V was clipped by 4 bases and J by 5 bases; unmatched bases: 4. Germline loops: CDR1 LGHNA, CDR2 YSLEER. CDR3 length: 14 amino acids. In nucleotides, the CDR3 is TGCGCCAGCAGCCCCCGACAGGGGAACAATGAGCAGTTCTTC. This encodes CASSPRQGNNEQFF.

Only a few counts were recorded for this clone. The rearrangement uses TRBV10-3 and TRBJ1-1; 8 bases are a match to TRBD1. Trimming removed 7 bases from V and 1 base from J; junction bases left unmatched: 2. The CDR3 is 13 residues long. CDR1 is ENHRY and CDR2 is SYGVKD in the germline V gene. The CDR3 reads CAINDRGNTEAFF. The CDR3 nucleotides are TGTGCCATCAACGACAGGGGGAACACTGAAGCTTTCTTT.

The chain uses TRBV5-1 and TRBJ2-4, with 7 bases identical to TRBD2. The CDR3 spans 16 residues. Germline CDR1 reads SGHRS; CDR2 reads YFSETQ. V lost 2 bases and J lost 6; bases outside the gene matches: 11. The CDR3 protein is CASSFSAGDGRNIQYF. The CDR3 nucleotides read TGCGCCAGCAGCTTCTCGGCGGGGGACGGTAGAAACATTCAGTACTTC.

This clone showed up just a few times. The gene calls are TRBV7-3 and TRBJ2-1; TRBD2 matches 11 bases. CDR1 is SGHTA and CDR2 is FQGTGA in the germline V gene. The CDR3 has 16 amino acids. The junction had 2 bases not matched to a gene; V was cut back by 0 bases and J by 4 bases. CDR3 sequence reads: CASSLTTSGDYNEQFF. DNA of the CDR3: TGTGCCAGCAGCTTAACGACTAGCGGGGATTACAATGAGCAGTTCTTC.

The chain employs TRBV11-2 and TRBJ2-1; 13 positions match TRBD2. Germline-derived CDR1 and CDR2 are SGHAT and FQNNGV. With V trimmed by 5 bases and J by 9 bases, 7 bases remained unmatched. This CDR3 is 15 amino acids long. Written as DNA, the CDR3 is TGTGCCAGCAGCCCCACGGGACTAGCGGGGTTTGAGCAGTTCTTC. This gives the protein CASSPTGLAGFEQFF. Drawing the rest from reference TRBV11-2 and TRBJ2-1, the complete variable domain is EAGVAQSPRYKIIEKRQSVAFWCNPISGHATLYWYQQILGQGPKLLIQFQNNGVVDDSQLPKDRFSAERLKGVDSTLKIQPAKLEDSAVYLCASSPTGLAGFEQFFGPGTRLTVL.